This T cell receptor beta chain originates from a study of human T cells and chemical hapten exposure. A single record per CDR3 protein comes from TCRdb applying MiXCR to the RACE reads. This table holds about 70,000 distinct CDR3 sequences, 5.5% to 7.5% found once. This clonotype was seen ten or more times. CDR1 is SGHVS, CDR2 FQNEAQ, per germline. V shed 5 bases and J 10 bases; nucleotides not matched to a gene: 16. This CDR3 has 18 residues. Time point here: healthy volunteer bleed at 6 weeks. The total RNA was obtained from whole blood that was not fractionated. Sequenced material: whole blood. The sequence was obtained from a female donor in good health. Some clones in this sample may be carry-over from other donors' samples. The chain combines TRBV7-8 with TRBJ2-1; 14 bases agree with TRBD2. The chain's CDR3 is CASSALNPGLAGGREQFF. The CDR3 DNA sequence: TGTGCCAGCAGCGCGCTCAACCCAGGACTAGCGGGAGGAAGGGAGCAGTTCTTC.